A selection of T cell receptor beta chains follows, all from one sample in a study of CD8 T cells in ankylosing spondylitis. In TCRdb, the 5' RACE reads were re-called with MiXCR into one record per CDR3 protein. The data show approximately 540,000 distinct CDR3 sequences, 12% seen once. The sequenced sample consisted of blood, either unsorted or a sorted T cell fraction (not recorded which). Every receptor here comes from a male donor with ankylosing spondylitis. The CDR3 runs from the conserved cysteine through the conserved F or W. A D gene is named only where the DNA matches it firmly. Clone size is shown for a subset of rows, as once, few, many or a class of expanded clone.

>TRBJ2-5|TRBV20-1|many|.
TGCAGTGCTAGAGATCCGGCTAGCACCTTCATCGAGTACTTC
CSARDPASTFIEYF
>TRBJ1-1|TRBV27|many|.
TGTGCCAGCAGTTACAGGGTGAACACTGAAGCTTTCTTT
CASSYRVNTEAFF
>TRBJ1-4|TRBV6-1|.|.
TGTGCCAGCAGTGCCACCAGGGATTTTAATGAAAAACTGTTTTTT
CASSATRDFNEKLFF
>TRBJ1-2|TRBV15|.|TRBD1
TGTGCCACCAGCCCAGGACAGGGACGTGGCTACACCTTC
CATSPGQGRGYTF
>TRBJ2-7|TRBV11-2|.|.
TGTGCCAGCAGCTTAAAGGGGGGCTTGAGGGAGCAGTACTTC
CASSLKGGLREQYF
>TRBJ2-7|TRBV5-4|many|TRBD1
TGTGCCAGCAGCATAGCCGGGACAGACTACGAGCAGTACTTC
CASSIAGTDYEQYF
>TRBJ2-1|TRBV24-1|few|.
TGTGCCACCCGGCGGGCGAATGAGCAGTTCTTC
CATRRANEQFF
>TRBJ1-5|TRBV27|many|.
TGTGCCAGCAGACAGGGAGATCAGCCCCAGCATTTT
CASRQGDQPQHF
>TRBJ2-2|TRBV27|few|.
TGTGCCAGCAGTTTAGTGGGACACCGAGGGGAGCTGTTTTTT
CASSLVGHRGELFF
>TRBJ2-5|TRBV3-1|.|.
TGTGCCAGCAGAGAACTAGGTTTAGAGACCCAGTACTTC
CASRELGLETQYF
>TRBJ1-4|TRBV11-2|few|.
TGTGCCAGCAGCTTAAGGCCAGGGCCTTGGGAAAAACTGTTTTTT
CASSLRPGPWEKLFF
>TRBJ2-1|TRBV15|.|TRBD1
TGTGCCACCAGCAGAGAGACAGGGTTATACAATGAGCAGTTCTTC
CATSRETGLYNEQFF
>TRBJ2-5|TRBV10-1|few|TRBD1
TGCGCCAGCAGTGAGTCGGGGACAGGGGAAGAGACCCAGTACTTC
CASSESGTGEETQYF
>TRBJ2-7|TRBV2|.|TRBD1
TGTGCCAGCAGAGGACAGGGGACTACCTACGAGCAGTACTTC
CASRGQGTTYEQYF
>TRBJ1-1|TRBV12-3/TRBV12-4|few|TRBD1
TGTGCCAGCAGTCCAGTCCCGGGACAGGGCGGGAACACTGAAGCTTTCTTT
CASSPVPGQGGNTEAFF
>TRBJ2-3|TRBV20-1|.|.
TGCAGTGCTAGGGACGGGAGCAGCACAGATACGCAGTATTTT
CSARDGSSTDTQYF
>TRBJ1-4|TRBV5-1|few|TRBD1
TGCGCCAGCAGCTCGACAGGGAGGTTATCTAATGAAAAACTGTTTTTT
CASSSTGRLSNEKLFF
>TRBJ2-5|TRBV20-1|few|.
TGCAGTGTACCCACCGACGGTCCCGAACAAGAGACCCAGTACTTC
CSVPTDGPEQETQYF
>TRBJ2-2|TRBV6-5|few|TRBD2
TGTGCCAGCAGTTACTCGGGACTAGCGGCGACCGGGGAGCTGTTTTTT
CASSYSGLAATGELFF
>TRBJ2-7|TRBV5-6|.|.
TGTGCCAGCAGCTTTCTTCCATCGGACACCCACTCCTACGAGCAGTACTTC
CASSFLPSDTHSYEQYF
>TRBJ2-1|TRBV20-1|few|TRBD2
TGCAGTGCTTTAGCTAGCGGGCGTTGGGGGCAGTTCTTC
CSALASGRWGQFF
>TRBJ2-1|TRBV4-2|.|TRBD2
TGTGCCAGCAGCTTCCGACTTCGTAGCGGGAACTCCAATGAGCAGTTCTTC
CASSFRLRSGNSNEQFF
>TRBJ1-5|TRBV20-1|.|TRBD1
TGCAGTGCACTACAGGGGTCATCAAATCAGCCCCAGCATTTT
CSALQGSSNQPQHF
>TRBJ2-6|TRBV12-3/TRBV12-4|many|.
TGTGCCAGCAACCGGAGGGCCGGGGCCAACGTCCTGACTTTC
CASNRRAGANVLTF
>TRBJ1-6|TRBV18|few|TRBD1
TGTGCCAGCTCACCACCGGGACAGGGCCGTTCACCCCTCCACTTT
CASSPPGQGRSPLHF
>TRBJ1-1|TRBV5-1|many|.
TGCGCCAGCAGCTTCGGCTGGGGAGCTTTCTTT
CASSFGWGAFF
>TRBJ1-6|TRBV2|.|.
TGTGCCAGCAGTCAAAGAGGGGAATGGTCCTATAATTCACCCCTCCACTTT
CASSQRGEWSYNSPLHF
>TRBJ2-2|TRBV5-1|few|.
TGCGCCAGCAGCTTACTAGAGGGCACCGGGGAGCTGTTTTTT
CASSLLEGTGELFF
>TRBJ1-1|TRBV5-1|.|.
TGCGCCACCGCGGTGACGATGAACACTGAAGCTTTCTTT
CATAVTMNTEAFF
>TRBJ1-1|TRBV9|.|.
TGTGCCAGCAGCGTAGCTATAAGGGGCACTGAAGCTTTCTTT
CASSVAIRGTEAFF
>TRBJ2-5|TRBV27|many|.
TGTGCCAGCAGCCGCCGGGGTAGCGATCTCCAGTACTTC
CASSRRGSDLQYF
>TRBJ2-1|TRBV29-1|few|.
TGCGGGGCTAGCCGGGATCTCGGCTGGGAGCAGTTCTTC
CGASRDLGWEQFF
>TRBJ2-7|TRBV11-2|.|.
TGTGCCAGCAGCCCCCCGGGACGCACGAGTGGCGAGCAGTACTTC
CASSPPGRTSGEQYF
>TRBJ2-7|TRBV29-1|.|.
TGCAGCGTTCTGACACAACAGGGATACGAGCAGTACTTC
CSVLTQQGYEQYF
>TRBJ2-7|TRBV7-2|.|TRBD2
TGTGCCAGCAGCTTCGTGGCGGGAGGAAACGAGCAGTACTTC
CASSFVAGGNEQYF
>TRBJ2-1|TRBV5-1|few|TRBD2
TGCGCCAGCAGCTTGGCCCGACTAGCGGGAGATGAGCAGTTCTTC
CASSLARLAGDEQFF